A selection of T cell receptor beta chains follows, all from one sample in a study of T cells in Graves' hyperthyroidism and ophthalmopathy. TCRdb re-called the multiplex PCR reads with MiXCR, one entry per CDR3 protein. This table has 300,000 to 500,000 distinct CDR3 sequences, under 15% appearing once. Sequencing was carried out using blood. Receptors were obtained from a woman aged 30 to 39 with Graves' hyperthyroidism. Both conserved end residues are part of each CDR3. A D gene is named only where the DNA matches it firmly. Some rows have no size entry. The others give once, few or many, or a class for an expanded clone.

j_call cdr3_length clone_size v_call d_call cdr3_nt cdr3_aa
TRBJ2-3 13 many TRBV12-3/TRBV12-4 . TGTGCCAGCAGGTCAACAGGGCGAGATACGCAGTATTTT CASRSTGRDTQYF
TRBJ2-1 15 many TRBV2 . TGTGCCAGCAGCAGACTAGTTCCCTCCTACAATGAGCAGTTCTTC CASSRLVPSYNEQFF
TRBJ2-2 15 few TRBV7-9 . TGTGCCAGCAGCCCACAGGGAAGGAACACCGGGGAGCTGTTTTTT CASSPQGRNTGELFF
TRBJ2-7 13 many TRBV7-2 . TGTGCCAGCAGCTTAGCGGGTGTGGGCGAGCAGTACTTC CASSLAGVGEQYF
TRBJ2-7 13 many TRBV20-1 TRBD1 TGCAGTGCTTCCGGGACAGGGGGCTACGAGCAGTACTTC CSASGTGGYEQYF
TRBJ1-1 14 many TRBV3-1 TRBD1 TGTGCCAGCAGCCCCCGGGACAGGGGCACTGAAGCTTTCTTT CASSPRDRGTEAFF
TRBJ2-5 13 . TRBV25-1 . TGTGCCAGCAGCCGGTGGGACGGAGAGACCCAGTACTTC CASSRWDGETQYF
TRBJ2-4 17 few TRBV6-1 . TGTGCCAGCAGTGAAGTACCCCGGGGGCTGACCAAAAACATTCAGTACTTC CASSEVPRGLTKNIQYF
TRBJ2-3 14 many TRBV20-1 TRBD1 TGCAGTGCTAGGGGGACAGGGTGGCTAGATACGCAGTATTTT CSARGTGWLDTQYF
TRBJ2-7 16 many TRBV4-2 TRBD2 TGTGCCAGCAGCCCGTCTGGCGCTAGCGGGAGTTACGAGCAGTACTTC CASSPSGASGSYEQYF
TRBJ2-7 13 . TRBV6-5 . TGTGCCAGCAGTTACTCGTCTGGGGTCGAGCAGTACTTC CASSYSSGVEQYF
TRBJ2-7 13 many TRBV20-1 . TGCAGTGCTAGAGAGGCAGGCTCCTACGAGCAGTACTTC CSAREAGSYEQYF
TRBJ1-6 16 . TRBV27 . TGTGCCAGCAGTTTATCCGGGGGCTCCTATAATTCACCCCTCCACTTT CASSLSGGSYNSPLHF
TRBJ2-7 13 many TRBV2 TRBD1 TGTGCCAGCGATCCGGGACAGTTATACGAGCAGTACTTC CASDPGQLYEQYF
TRBJ2-1 15 few TRBV20-1 TRBD1 TGCAGTGCTGGAACCGGGACAGGGTATGCGAATGAGCAGTTCTTC CSAGTGTGYANEQFF
TRBJ1-2 21 . TRBV6-2/TRBV6-3 TRBD1 TGTGCCAGCAGTGGACCGGGACAGGGGGCGATGAGAGTCTATCTCTACTATGGCTACACCTTC CASSGPGQGAMRVYLYYGYTF
TRBJ2-1 15 many TRBV2 . TGTGCCACAACGGTAGGGGCGGGCAGATACAATGAGCAGTTCTTC CATTVGAGRYNEQFF
TRBJ2-2 17 few TRBV28 TRBD1 TGTGCCAGCAGCGGCCTCTCAGGGGGTGGAATCACCGGGGAGCTGTTTTTT CASSGLSGGGITGELFF
TRBJ2-1 16 many TRBV18 TRBD2 TGTGCCAGCTCACCGGCCGCCGGGACTAGCGGGGGGGAGCAGTTCTTC CASSPAAGTSGGEQFF
TRBJ2-5 15 many TRBV28 TRBD1 TGTGCCAGCAGTTTATTGGCCAGGGGGCAGGAGACCCAGTACTTC CASSLLARGQETQYF
TRBJ1-2 14 few TRBV6-1 . TGTGCCAGCAGTGGTCCAGGGTTCTGGGAAGGCTACACCTTC CASSGPGFWEGYTF
TRBJ2-7 15 . TRBV5-1 TRBD2 TGCGCCAGCAGCTTGGAACTAGCGGGAGAAGGCGAGCAGTACTTC CASSLELAGEGEQYF
TRBJ2-3 16 many TRBV5-1 TRBD2 TGCGCCAGCAGCCACCCTGGACTAGCGGGAGAAGATACGCAGTATTTT CASSHPGLAGEDTQYF
TRBJ1-1 13 many TRBV29-1 . TGCAGCGTTCGGAATTCTGTGGGCACTGAAGCTTTCTTT CSVRNSVGTEAFF
TRBJ2-3 16 many TRBV6-5 . TGTGCCAGCAGTTACTCCCAGCTTCCTAGCACAGATACGCAGTATTTT CASSYSQLPSTDTQYF
TRBJ2-7 18 many TRBV12-3/TRBV12-4 . TGTGCCAGCAGCCCACCCCCGGGGATCTCGCCAAGCTCCTACGAGCAGTACTTC CASSPPPGISPSSYEQYF
TRBJ2-7 11 . TRBV10-3 . TGTGCCATCAGCCCTTCTTACGAGCAGTACTTC CAISPSYEQYF
TRBJ2-3 15 many TRBV28 TRBD2 TGTGCCAGCATCATAGCGGGAGGGTCCACAGATACGCAGTATTTT CASIIAGGSTDTQYF
TRBJ1-2 22 few TRBV28 TRBD1 TGTGCCAGCAGTGATTCCCTTGGGGGGGTTGGACAGGGATTACTGTCTAACTATGGCTACACCTTC CASSDSLGGVGQGLLSNYGYTF
TRBJ2-2 14 . TRBV5-1 . TGCGCCAGCAGTCCGGCCGCGACCTCCGGGGAGCTGTTTTTT CASSPAATSGELFF
TRBJ1-3 13 . TRBV29-1 . TGCACCCTACCCAGGGGATACGGAAACACCATATATTTT CTLPRGYGNTIYF